The 15 T cell receptor beta chains below were found in one sample sequenced in a study of regulatory T cells in long-lasting Graves disease. In building TCR beta libraries, iRepertoire HTBI primers were used together with Arm-PCR of CDR3 regions. Via MiXCR, TCRdb re-called the multiplex PCR reads, giving one row per CDR3 protein. Of some 370,000 distinct CDR3 sequences in the sample, less than 25% are singletons; the top ten hold under 25%. Time point noted: persistent/refractory GD, antithyroid drugs over 5 years with positive TRAb. Extracted RNA from PBMCs served as the source of the TCR library. Sequencing used peripheral blood mononuclear cells (PBMCs), obtained when the disease was refractory, from a patient treated with antithyroid drugs. The source is a female donor with Graves disease.

This rearrangement joins TRBV2 to TRBJ2-2; tentatively, D is TRBD1 or TRBD2 (5 bases each). Trimming took 7 bases from V and 6 from J, leaving 21 bases between them. Per the germline V gene, CDR1 is SNHLY and CDR2 is FYNNEI. This CDR3 comprises 16 residues. The CDR3 spells CASTEGLAVISGELFF. In DNA form, the CDR3 reads TGTGCCAGCACTGAGGGGCTAGCAGTTATCTCCGGGGAGCTGTTTTTT.

This clonotype was detected many times. The CDR3 is CASSLDGEKLFF. CDR3 nucleotide sequence: TGTGCCAGCAGCCTGGACGGAGAAAAACTGTTTTTT. This chain connects TRBV12-3 or TRBV12-4 to TRBJ1-4; D not certain. The CDR3 totals 12 residues. The V and J ends lost 6 bases and 8 bases respectively, with 10 bases between them.

There are many counts of this clonotype. Its ends do not fully match the called genes, so a read error is possible. The chain employs TRBV5-1 and TRBJ2-4; possibly TRBD1 or TRBD2 for D (5 bases each). CDR3 length: 15 amino acids. Germline values: CDR1 SGHRS, CDR2 YFSETQ. CDR3 region: CASNLNGAAKNIQYF. The CDR3 nucleotides read TGTGCCAGCAACCTTAACGGGGCGGCCAAAAACATTCAGTACTTC.

Worth noting for this clonotype: A read error may produce the germline difference seen at one junction end. V gene TRBV20-1 combines with J gene TRBJ1-1, with D hard to call. This CDR3 has 14 amino acids. Looked up from germline, CDR1 is DFQATT and CDR2 is SNEGSKA (reference sequence). Here the CDR3 reads CSATRSVMNTETFF. The CDR3 DNA is TGCAGTGCTACCCGTTCGGTCATGAACACTGAAACTTTCTTT.

To note about this clonotype: The junction does not match germline at one end; this may be a read error. V and J are TRBV29-1 and TRBJ2-1; either TRBD1 or TRBD2 may fit D (5 bases each). This CDR3 contains 15 residues. The germline CDR1 and CDR2 sequences are SQVTM and ANQGSEA. CDR3 protein: CSVEGDHSSYNEQFF. CDR3 nucleotide sequence: TGCAGCGTCGAAGGGGACCATAGCTCCTACAATGAGCAGTTCTTC.

This clonotype was picked up many times. This CDR3 reads CASSERSGRTETQYF. CDR3 in DNA: TGTGCCAGCAGTGAAAGGAGCGGGAGAACAGAGACCCAGTACTTC. The V and J genes are TRBV2 and TRBJ2-5; 8 bases match TRBD2. Germline V gene data show CDR1 as SNHLY and CDR2 as FYNNEI. CDR3 size: 15 residues. The ends lost 2 bases at V and 4 bases at J; junction bases unmatched: 6.

The gene calls are TRBV19 and TRBJ1-2; possible D gene TRBD1, 6 bases. Trimming cost V 6 bases and J 5 bases, with 13 bases left between them. CDR3 length equals 13 residues. CDR1 LNHDA and CDR2 SQIVND come from the germline V gene (reference sequence). The CDR3, as DNA: TGTGCCAGTAGGACTCAGGGGTTATATGGCTACACCTTC. Its protein is CASRTQGLYGYTF.

Many counts were recorded for this clonotype. The chain is built from TRBV6-1 and TRBJ2-7; D gene unclear. The V and J ends lost 2 bases and 3 bases respectively, with 5 bases between them. The CDR3 contains 12 residues. The V gene's germline CDR1 is MNHNS and CDR2 SASEGT. CDR3 region: CASSEQIYEQYF. In nucleotides, the CDR3 is TGTGCCAGCAGTGAACAGATCTACGAGCAGTACTTC.

This clonotype was found many times. V usage is TRBV6-1 and J usage is TRBJ2-2; 9 bases match TRBD1. In germline, CDR1 is MNHNS, CDR2 SASEGT. The V gene end was trimmed by 6 bases and the J gene end by 6 bases; junction bases not matched to a gene: 11. The CDR3 has 16 amino acids. CDR3 amino acids: CASSWDRDSVAGELFF. CDR3 nucleotides: TGTGCCAGCAGCTGGGACAGGGATTCTGTTGCCGGGGAGCTGTTTTTT.

The chain combines TRBV12-3 or TRBV12-4 with TRBJ1-4; 7 nucleotides match TRBD1. This CDR3 region has 15 residues. V was clipped by 5 bases and J by 8 bases; unmatched bases: 11. The CDR3 nucleotides are TGTGCCAGCAGTCGTAGGACAGGTCAGGGGGAAAAACTGTTTTTT. Amino acids: CASSRRTGQGEKLFF.

There are many counts of this clonotype. The CDR3 bases are TGTGCCAGCAGCGCTGGTGCGGTGGGGTCGGGTGGCTACACCTTC. It is translated as CASSAGAVGSGGYTF. V is TRBV7-2 and J is TRBJ1-2; the D is unclear. Trimming cost V 5 bases and J 7 bases, with 20 bases left between them. Germline V gives CDR1 SGHTA, CDR2 FQGNSA. This CDR3 is built from 15 residues.

CDR3 sequence: CASSTGQGREQYF. For the CDR3, the DNA is TGTGCCAGCAGCACCGGACAGGGACGCGAGCAGTACTTC. The chain couples TRBV7-9 to TRBJ2-7, with 8 nucleotides matching TRBD1. In germline, CDR1 is SEHNR, CDR2 FQNEAQ (reference sequence). This CDR3 spans 13 amino acids. V lost 5 bases and J lost 6; bases outside the gene matches: 6.

As regards this clonotype: This may be a read error: a much more frequent sequence differs by one nucleotide. The chain employs TRBV7-2 and TRBJ1-2, with D perhaps TRBD1 (5 bases). The length of the CDR3 is 14 residues. Germline CDR1 is SGHTA and CDR2 is FQGNSA. V shed 5 bases and J shed 7 bases, with 17 bases lying between them. CDR3 sequence: CASSEGHGSPGYTF. The CDR3 region has the DNA TGTGCCAGCAGCGAAGGACATGGCTCGCCTGGCTACACCTTC.

V is TRBV10-3 and J is TRBJ1-3; 7 bases are shared with TRBD1. The CDR3 runs 13 residues. CDR1 and CDR2 from the germline V gene are ENHRY and SYGVKD. V lost 8 bases and J lost 0; bases outside the gene matches: 1. This chain's CDR3 is CAIGTASGNTIYF. DNA for the CDR3: TGTGCCATCGGGACAGCCTCTGGAAACACCATATATTTT.

CDR3 DNA: TGCGCCGCTATCAACAGGGGGAGTCAGCCCCAGCATTTT. It yields the protein CAAINRGSQPQHF. J is TRBJ1-5 and V is TRBV5-1; 8 bases fit TRBD1. The CDR3 has 13 amino acids. Germline values: CDR1 SGHRS, CDR2 YFSETQ. Trimming removed 10 bases from V and 6 bases from J; junction bases left unmatched: 9.